This T cell receptor (beta chain) is drawn from a study of response to subunit inactivated influenza vaccine. Findings and caveats of the study: The authors proposed limited new T cell recruitment per seasonal influenza vaccination.

V lost 1 base to trimming and J lost 0 bases; unmatched junction nucleotides: 7. CDR1 and CDR2 from the germline V gene are DFQATT and SNEGSKA (reference sequence). CDR3 length: 17 amino acids. TCRdb reanalysed the RT-PCR reads using MiXCR and keeps one entry per CDR3 protein. The table lists hundreds of thousands of distinct CDR3 sequences, 15% to 20% of them singletons. In this sample, this clonotype turned up a few times. The antigen is unknown. The sequences come from PBMCs from blood, collected approximately 5 days after vaccination. This sequence joins TRBV20-1 and TRBJ2-2; 8 bases match TRBD1. The TCR sequence derives from a man aged 45-65 years who received an inactivated influenza vaccine. The CDR3 loop reads CSARGSRGHPNTGELFF. CDR3 nucleotides: TGCAGTGCTAGAGGTAGCAGGGGGCACCCGAACACCGGGGAGCTGTTTTTT.